The rows below give T cell receptor beta chains drawn from one sample of a study of a mutant IDH1 vaccine in newly diagnosed glioma. No cognate antigen is known for these TCRs. Only in-frame clones appear in the TCRdb table, and some are missing; sequencing was by immunoSEQ multiplex PCR. This table has roughly 74,000 clones, around 85% appearing once. The material sequenced was PBMCs, taken from a glioma patient whose treatment included an IDH1 peptide vaccine. These receptors were obtained from a man younger than 45 with glioma. Some clones in this sample may be carry-over from other donors' samples. Each CDR3 is given with its conserved first and last residue. A D gene is named only where the DNA matches it firmly. Only some rows state a clone size, as once, few, many or a class for expanded clones.

NA	TRBV9	NA	TRBJ1-1	14	TGTGCCAGCAGCGTAGTTACAGGGCCCACTGAAGCTTTCTTT	CASSVVTGPTEAFF
NA	TRBV11-2	NA	TRBJ2-3	18	TGTGCCAGCAGCTTAGATGGGTTTTCAAAAAGGGGGGCAGATACGCAGTATTTT	CASSLDGFSKRGADTQYF
NA	TRBV7-3	NA	TRBJ2-2	13	TGTGCCAGCAGCCCAGACGTCACCGGGGAGCTGTTTTTT	CASSPDVTGELFF
NA	TRBV5-1	NA	TRBJ1-1	18	TGCGCCAGCAGCGTCGAGATCCGGGACTACAACATGAACACTGAAGCTTTCTTT	CASSVEIRDYNMNTEAFF
NA	TRBV4-2	NA	TRBJ1-6	15	TGTGCCAGCAAAAATCGACAGGCCGATAATTCACCCCTCCACTTT	CASKNRQADNSPLHF
NA	TRBV11-1	TRBD2	TRBJ2-1	16	TGTGCCAGCAGCTTCACTAGCGGAGAGGGTTACAATGAGCAGTTCTTC	CASSFTSGEGYNEQFF
NA	TRBV6-5	TRBD1	TRBJ1-2	11	TGTGCCAGCAGACGACAGGGTGGCTACACCTTC	CASRRQGGYTF
NA	TRBV19	TRBD2	TRBJ2-1	16	TGTGCCAGTAGTACCGTTAGCGGGAGGGCCGGTGATGAGCAGTTCTTC	CASSTVSGRAGDEQFF
NA	TRBV7-9	NA	TRBJ2-1	12	TGTGCCAGCAGCCTGGTGAGGGATGAGCAGTTCTTC	CASSLVRDEQFF
NA	TRBV12-1	NA	TRBJ1-5	16	TGTGCCAGCAGCCTACGGGCACCCCCGCGAAATCAGCCCCAGCATTTT	CASSLRAPPRNQPQHF
NA	TRBV11-2	NA	TRBJ2-3	17	TGTGCCAGCAGCTCGGATGGGGGGGGCTGGGGAGCAGATACGCAGTATTTT	CASSSDGGGWGADTQYF
NA	TRBV9	NA	TRBJ2-1	15	TGTGCCAGCAGCCCCAGGGAAAAATCCTACAATGAGCAGTTCTTC	CASSPREKSYNEQFF
NA	TRBV5-1	NA	TRBJ2-3	17	TGCGCCAGCAGCTTCCCACCCGGGTCCCCTAGCACAGATACGCAGTATTTT	CASSFPPGSPSTDTQYF
NA	TRBV19	TRBD2	TRBJ2-6	15	TGTGCCAGTAGCCACGGGAGGTCTGGGGCCAACGTCCTGACTTTC	CASSHGRSGANVLTF
few	TRBV11-2	TRBD2	TRBJ2-3	15	TGTGCCAGCAGCTTCAGGACTAGCGGGAGCGGTACGCAGTATTTT	CASSFRTSGSGTQYF
few	TRBV20-1	NA	TRBJ1-4	11	TGCAGTGCCCCCGAGAATGAAAAACTGTTTTTT	CSAPENEKLFF
few	TRBV30	NA	TRBJ1-2	11	TGTGCCTGGATGATGGGGAAGGGCTACACCTTC	CAWMMGKGYTF
NA	TRBV5-4	NA	TRBJ1-2	14	TGTGCCAGCAGCTTGGCCTTATTAGGGAGTGGCTACACCTTC	CASSLALLGSGYTF
NA	TRBV4-1	NA	TRBJ2-3	20	TGCGCCAGCAGCCAACTCCCTGCAGGGGGTTCAGCGGGCCGGGATGATACGCAGTATTTT	CASSQLPAGGSAGRDDTQYF
NA	TRBV27	TRBD2	TRBJ2-7	13	TGTGCCAGCAGGCCGGGACTAGCCTCCGAGCAGTACTTC	CASRPGLASEQYF
NA	TRBV10-1	NA	TRBJ2-1	13	TGCGCCACCCCCGCGGGGAGTTACAATGAGCAGTTCTTC	CATPAGSYNEQFF
NA	TRBV7-9	NA	TRBJ2-7	15	TGTGCCAGCAGCTCCCTGCGGGCCCAGCCCTACGAGCAGTACTTC	CASSSLRAQPYEQYF
once	TRBV6-6	NA	TRBJ2-2	11	TGTGCCAGCAGCAACACCGGGGAGCTGTTTTTT	CASSNTGELFF
NA	TRBV6-6	NA	TRBJ1-3	15	TGTGCCAGCAGTTACTCGAGCCCCTCTGGAAACACCATATATTTT	CASSYSSPSGNTIYF
NA	TRBV7-2	TRBD1	TRBJ1-2	14	TGTGCCAGCAGCTCCGGGACAGCGGACTATGGCTACACCTTC	CASSSGTADYGYTF
few	TRBV29-1	NA	TRBJ1-4	13	TGCAGCGCACAGGGAGCAACTAATGAAAAACTGTTTTTT	CSAQGATNEKLFF
NA	TRBV30	NA	TRBJ1-2	13	TGTGCCTGGAGCTCCCGAGGGGATGGGGGCTACACCTTC	CAWSSRGDGGYTF